This TCR beta chain was found in a study of cytomegalovirus exposure and HLA in healthy donors. For the study at large: Among 350 to 500 genotyped donors, 65% to 90% fell in the Caucasian-associated ancestry cluster.

The germline gives CDR1 SGHVS, CDR2 FQNEAQ. V trimming: 5 bases; J trimming: 3 bases; junction bases outside the gene matches: 5. The CDR3 covers 16 residues. It was with 60 Vbeta and 13 Jbeta primers that the PCR ran. The assay was immunoSEQ multiplex PCR, and TCRdb's table has in-frame clones only and misses some. This sample has around 300,000 clones, with 80% to 90% found just once. Findings and limits, study-wide: Later analysis reportedly placed an Asian-associated ancestry cluster below the roughly 670-donor mean in N-insertions.

As to this clone: The antigen is not known.

The TCR comes from a woman in her 40s in good health and CMV-seropositive. The material sequenced was PBMCs. V is TRBV7-8 and J is TRBJ2-7, with 15 bases fitting TRBD2. CDR3 nucleotide sequence: TGTGCCAGCAGCCCACCGGGACTAGCGGGGGGCTACGAGCAGTACTTC. Protein sequence: CASSPPGLAGGYEQYF.